This is a list of T cell receptor beta chains from one sample in a study of read filtering for tumor transcriptome and immune sequencing. Each CDR3 protein is one row after TCRdb ran MiXCR on the reads. The sample records around 40,000 distinct CDR3 sequences, roughly 12% being singletons. Sequenced: a population of CD138-negative cells sorted from bone marrow. The receptors here all came from a donor aged 40 or older with multiple myeloma. The CDR3 runs from the conserved cysteine through the conserved F or W. A D gene is named only where the DNA matches it firmly. Expanded clones get a size class; other rows say once, few or many, or leave the size out.

>TRBV5-1|TRBJ2-7|-|-
TGCGCCAGCAGCTTGACAGGATTACGCTCCTACGAGCAGTACTTC
CASSLTGLRSYEQYF
>TRBV7-6|TRBJ2-3|many|TRBD2
TGTGCCAGCAGCCGGGGGGGGGGTACAGATACGCAGTATTTT
CASSRGGGTDTQYF
>TRBV20-1|TRBJ1-4|many|TRBD1
TGCAGTGTTAGGACAGGTCGTGGTGAAAAACTGTTTTTT
CSVRTGRGEKLFF
>TRBV6-2/TRBV6-3|TRBJ2-2|many|-
TGTGCCAGCAGTTACTTCCAGGGGACCGGGGAGCTGTTTTTT
CASSYFQGTGELFF
>TRBV29-1|TRBJ1-1|many|-
TGCAGCGTTGCCCTGCTAACGGGGGCTGAAGCTTTCTTT
CSVALLTGAEAFF
>TRBV6-6|TRBJ1-5|-|-
TGTGCCAGCAGTTCCGAGCAGGGGTATAGGGGCAATCAGCCCCAGCATTTT
CASSSEQGYRGNQPQHF
>TRBV21-1|TRBJ2-7|-|-
TGTGCCAGCAGCAAAGTGACAGGGGCTAGAAGCTCCTATGAGCAGTACTTC
CASSKVTGARSSYEQYF
>TRBV12-3/TRBV12-4|TRBJ1-2|many|TRBD1
TGTGCCAGCAGTTCCCTTCCGGACAGGGGGGTGTCGAACTATGGCTACACCTTC
CASSSLPDRGVSNYGYTF
>TRBV4-1|TRBJ2-7|many|TRBD2
TGCGCCAGCAGGGAGACTAGCGGGGCTGGCGAGCAGTACTTC
CASRETSGAGEQYF
>TRBV2|TRBJ1-1|many|-
TGTGCCACCCTGGGGGAGAACACTGAAGCTTTCTTT
CATLGENTEAFF
>TRBV28|TRBJ1-5|many|-
TGTGCCAGCAGGACGGGTGGCAATCAGCCCCAGCATTTT
CASRTGGNQPQHF
>TRBV19|TRBJ2-1|many|-
TGTGCCAGTAGTCTTACGGAGGGCGCCAGGCTGTTCTTC
CASSLTEGARLFF
>TRBV10-3|TRBJ2-1|many|TRBD2
TGTGCCATCAGCGGGGGGGCTTGGGATGAGCAGTTCTTC
CAISGGAWDEQFF
>TRBV5-1|TRBJ2-2|many|-
TGCGCCAGCGGGGAAGGACTATCGGGGGCGAACACCGGGGAGCTGTTTTTT
CASGEGLSGANTGELFF
>TRBV14|TRBJ2-2|many|-
TGTGCCAGCAGCCAAGACTTGTCCGGGGAGCTGTTTTTT
CASSQDLSGELFF
>TRBV7-9|TRBJ2-3|many|-
TGTGCCAGCAGCTTAGCTGACGGTTACACAGATACGCAGTATTTT
CASSLADGYTDTQYF
>TRBV20-1|TRBJ2-1|many|-
TGCAGTGCAGCAGACAGAGCATGGTATGAGCAGTTCTTC
CSAADRAWYEQFF